This paragraph reports one T cell receptor beta chain. Libraries were prepared by immunoSEQ multiplex PCR; TCRdb keeps only in-frame clonotypes and omits some of them. The table records 200,000 to 250,000 clones, approximately 90% of them present only once. The sample originates from a study of blood T cell repertoires in COVID-19. Study in general: Samples came from the United States, Italy and Spain, spanning acute and convalescent COVID-19.

Enrollees, roughly 18 to 89 years old, lived in about two dozen US areas. Participants reported their clinical history, and cohort assignment relied on those reports. Sequenced sample: PBMCs or T cells enriched from blood (not recorded which). This receptor was taken from a woman aged 25 to 39 with acute COVID-19.

CDR3 region: CAARTVKYGYTF. CDR3 sequence (DNA): TGTGCCGCGCGAACAGTGAAGTATGGCTACACCTTC. The genes are TRBV7-9 and TRBJ1-2; the D is unclear. V shed 11 bases and J shed 5 bases, with 15 bases lying between them. Germline CDR1 and CDR2: SEHNR and FQNEAQ (reference sequence). CDR3 size: 12 residues.